This TCR beta chain was observed in a study of T cell changes during pregnancy in multiple sclerosis. CDR1 is MRHNA and CDR2 is SNTAGT in the germline V gene. The CDR3 loop spans 15 amino acids. V was pared by 5 bases and J by 4 bases, with 8 bases of the junction left unmatched. Sequencing used immunoSEQ multiplex PCR; TCRdb keeps in-frame clones, though not all of them. Among roughly 45,000 clones listed, just over 90% were seen once. The source material was CD8+ T cells from peripheral blood mononuclear cells, sampled after pregnancy. The TCR was taken from a female donor with multiple sclerosis, enrolled in a pregnancy study. The V and J genes are TRBV6-4 and TRBJ2-5; 9 nucleotides line up with TRBD1. The CDR3 spells CASSPGQGGLETQYF. As DNA, the CDR3 is TGTGCCAGCAGTCCGGGACAGGGAGGGTTAGAGACCCAGTACTTC.